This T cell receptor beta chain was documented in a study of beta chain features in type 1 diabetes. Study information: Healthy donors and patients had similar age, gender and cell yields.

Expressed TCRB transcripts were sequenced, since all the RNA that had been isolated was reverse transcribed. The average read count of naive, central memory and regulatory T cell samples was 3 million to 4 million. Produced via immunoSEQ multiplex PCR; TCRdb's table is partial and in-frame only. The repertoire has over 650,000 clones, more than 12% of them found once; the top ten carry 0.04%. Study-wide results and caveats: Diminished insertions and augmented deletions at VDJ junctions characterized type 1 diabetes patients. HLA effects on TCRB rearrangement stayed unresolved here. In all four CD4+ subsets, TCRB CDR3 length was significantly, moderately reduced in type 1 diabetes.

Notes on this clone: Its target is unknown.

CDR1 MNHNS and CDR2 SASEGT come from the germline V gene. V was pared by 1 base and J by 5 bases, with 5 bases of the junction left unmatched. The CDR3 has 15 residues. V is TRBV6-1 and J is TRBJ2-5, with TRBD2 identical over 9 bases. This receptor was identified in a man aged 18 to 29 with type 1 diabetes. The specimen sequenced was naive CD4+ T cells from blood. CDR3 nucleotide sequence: TGTGCCAGCAGTGAAGACGTAGCGGGAGAGGAGACCCAGTACTTC. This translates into CASSEDVAGEETQYF.